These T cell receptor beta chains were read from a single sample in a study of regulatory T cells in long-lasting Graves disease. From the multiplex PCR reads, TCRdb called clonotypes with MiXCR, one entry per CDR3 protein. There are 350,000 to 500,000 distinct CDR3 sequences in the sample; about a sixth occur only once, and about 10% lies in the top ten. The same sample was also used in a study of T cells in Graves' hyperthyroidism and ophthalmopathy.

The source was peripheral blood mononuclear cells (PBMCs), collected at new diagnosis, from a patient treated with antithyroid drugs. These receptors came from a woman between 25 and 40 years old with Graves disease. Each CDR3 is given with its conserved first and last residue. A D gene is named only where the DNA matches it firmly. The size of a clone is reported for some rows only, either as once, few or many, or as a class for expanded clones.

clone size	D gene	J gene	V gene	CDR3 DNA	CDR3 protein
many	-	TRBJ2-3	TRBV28	TGTGCCAGCAGTTATTCGGACTCCACAGATACGCAGTATTTT	CASSYSDSTDTQYF
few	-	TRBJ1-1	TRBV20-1	TGCAGTGCTAGAGAGGGGGGGTGGAACACTGAAGCTTTCTTT	CSAREGGWNTEAFF
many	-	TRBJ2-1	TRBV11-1	TGTGCCAGCAGCCGTGGGAGTAGCTCCTACAATGAGCAGTTCTTC	CASSRGSSSYNEQFF
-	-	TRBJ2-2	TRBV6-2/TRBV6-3	TGTGCCAGCAGTTACGACCACCCCACCGGGGAGCTGTTTTTT	CASSYDHPTGELFF
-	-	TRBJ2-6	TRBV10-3	TGTGCCATCAGTGAGTCGAGGGGGTATGGCTCTGGGGCCAACGTCCTGACTTTC	CAISESRGYGSGANVLTF
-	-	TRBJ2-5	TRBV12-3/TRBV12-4	TGTGCCAGCAGTTCCGTCGCGGCCCAAGAGACCCAGTACTTC	CASSSVAAQETQYF
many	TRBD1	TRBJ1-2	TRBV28	TGTGCCAGCACATCCATCGTCGCCAGGGGGCCGGACACCTTC	CASTSIVARGPDTF
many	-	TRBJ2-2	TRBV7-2	TGTGCCAGCAGTCGGACCGATGCTAACACCGGGGAGCTGTTTTTT	CASSRTDANTGELFF
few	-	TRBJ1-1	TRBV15	TGTGCCACCAGCACTGCCCTAGGGGCTAGCACTGAAGCTTTCTTT	CATSTALGASTEAFF
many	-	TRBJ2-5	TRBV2	TGTGCCAGCCCTCGGAGGAGTCGCCAAGAGACCCAGTACTTC	CASPRRSRQETQYF
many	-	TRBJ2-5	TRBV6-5	TGTGCCAGCAGTTACCGGGGACACCCCAAAGAGACCCAGTACTTC	CASSYRGHPKETQYF
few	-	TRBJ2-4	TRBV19	TGTGCCAGTAGTACAGGGGCGAAAAACATTCAGTACTTC	CASSTGAKNIQYF
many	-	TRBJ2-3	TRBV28	TGTGCCAGCAGATGGACGGGAGATACGCAGTATTTT	CASRWTGDTQYF
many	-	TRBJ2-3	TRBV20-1	TGCAGTGCTAGGCCAGGGCAAGATACGCAGTATTTT	CSARPGQDTQYF
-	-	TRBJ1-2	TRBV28	TGTGCCAGCTGGCAGGGAACTGGTGGCTACACCTTC	CASWQGTGGYTF
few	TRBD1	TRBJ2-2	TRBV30	TGTGCCTGGAGAAAAGCCGGGACAGCCAACACCGGGGAGCTGTTTTTT	CAWRKAGTANTGELFF
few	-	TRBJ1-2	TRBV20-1	TGCAGTGCTAGGGTACAGGGCCGCTATGGCTACACCTTC	CSARVQGRYGYTF
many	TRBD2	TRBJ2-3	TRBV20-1	TGCAGTGCTGATAGCGGGAGGTTCATGAACACAGATACGCAGTATTTT	CSADSGRFMNTDTQYF
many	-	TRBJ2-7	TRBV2	TGTGCCAGCAGTGTGGGAGAGCAGTACTTC	CASSVGEQYF
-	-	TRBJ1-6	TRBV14	TGTGCCAGCAGCCAAGTTGTATATTCACCCCTCCACTTT	CASSQVVYSPLHF
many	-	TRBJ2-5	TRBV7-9	TGTGCCACCCATAACACAGGGCAGGAGACCCAGTACTTC	CATHNTGQETQYF
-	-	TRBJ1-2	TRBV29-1	TGCAGCGTTTCCTCGACTAGGGGGGGTTTGGGCTACACCTTC	CSVSSTRGGLGYTF
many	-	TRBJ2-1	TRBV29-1	TGCAGCGTTGCCCCTTGGGGTGATGAGCAGTTCTTC	CSVAPWGDEQFF
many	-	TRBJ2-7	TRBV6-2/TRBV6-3	TGTGCCAGCAGTTACGGAGGGGACATACACTACGAGCAGTACTTC	CASSYGGDIHYEQYF
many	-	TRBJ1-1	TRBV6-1	TGTGCCAGCAGTCGGGACTTCATGAACACTGAAGCTTTCTTT	CASSRDFMNTEAFF